These 32 T cell receptor beta chains share one sample of origin, sequenced in a study of PD-L1 blockade in urothelial cancer. Measured with immunoSEQ multiplex PCR; TCRdb has only the in-frame clones, and not every one. The profile shows approximately 50,000 clones, about 88% of them singletons. Time point indicated: pretreatment peripheral blood. The starting material was PBMCs, obtained around atezolizumab (anti-PD-L1) treatment. These receptors were obtained from a man aged 65 to 79 with urothelial cancer.

The CDR3 is CASSLSGALGNTIYF. CDR3 DNA: TGTGCCAGCAGCTTAAGCGGGGCTCTTGGAAACACCATATATTTT. The rearrangement uses TRBV7-8 and TRBJ1-3, with D tentatively TRBD1 (5 bases). The CDR3 has 15 amino acids. V gave up 2 bases and J gave up 3 bases, with 11 bases separating them. Germline V gene data show CDR1 as SGHVS and CDR2 as FQNEAQ.

This chain joins TRBV29-1 and TRBJ2-2, with D possibly being TRBD2 (7 bases). Trimming took off 3 bases at V and 4 bases at J, with 12 bases between the two ends. Germline values: CDR1 SQVTM, CDR2 ANQGSEA. The CDR3 has 14 amino acids. The CDR3 loop is CSVEGGQATGELFF. The CDR3 nucleotides are TGCAGCGTTGAGGGGGGGCAGGCCACCGGGGAGCTGTTTTTT.

This clone was seen once. The V and J genes are TRBV5-1 and TRBJ2-5; weak D call: TRBD2 (6 bases). V lost 0 bases and J lost 2, with 8 bases in between. The CDR3 extends over 14 amino acids. Germline CDR1 SGHRS, CDR2 YFSETQ. The CDR3 sequence is CASSLGAGQETQYF. CDR3 in DNA: TGCGCCAGCAGCTTGGGGGCGGGGCAAGAGACCCAGTACTTC.

The chain is built from TRBV28 and TRBJ1-2, with D possibly being TRBD1 (6 bases). V shed 4 bases and J shed 14 bases, with 38 bases lying between them. This CDR3 contains 19 residues. CDR1 and CDR2 (germline): MDHEN, SYDVKM. The CDR3: CASSSIRAMFVRDTLFVTF. CDR3 coding DNA: TGTGCCAGCAGTTCCATACGCGCCATGTTTGTACGGGACACCTTATTTGTAACCTTC.

The J gene is TRBJ1-5, the V gene TRBV7-2, with 8 bases lining up with TRBD1. Germline loops: CDR1 SGHTA, CDR2 FQGNSA. With V trimmed by 3 bases and J by 6 bases, 13 bases remained unmatched. The length of the CDR3 is 17 residues. CDR3 sequence: CASSFTGGRGLGQPQHF. Here the CDR3 DNA reads TGTGCCAGCAGCTTCACTGGGGGCAGGGGGCTTGGTCAGCCCCAGCATTTT.

The chain recombines TRBV19 with TRBJ1-2; 9 bases map to TRBD1. Per the germline V gene, CDR1 is LNHDA and CDR2 is SQIVND (reference sequence). V lost 6 bases and J lost 8; bases outside the gene matches: 7. The CDR3 length is 13 residues. The CDR3 spells CASSQQGADGYTF. The CDR3 DNA is TGTGCCAGTAGCCAACAGGGGGCGGACGGCTACACCTTC.

The chain recombines TRBV29-1 with TRBJ2-5; tentatively, D is TRBD2 (6 bases). CDR1 is SQVTM, CDR2 ANQGSEA, per germline. The length of the CDR3 is 12 residues. Trimming shortened V by 5 bases and J by 5 bases, and 12 bases separated the two germline ends. In DNA form, the CDR3 reads TGCAGCGTTACGGGACTCGACGAGACCCAGTACTTC. As protein: CSVTGLDETQYF.

The chain couples TRBV4-3 to TRBJ2-1; D uncertain. The CDR3 has 16 residues. V lost 1 base and J 0 bases, leaving 10 bases between the germline ends. Germline V gene data show CDR1 as LGHNA and CDR2 as YSLEER. The DNA of the CDR3 is TGCGCCAGCAGCCAAGGCACCACAAACTCCTACAATGAGCAGTTCTTC. This encodes CASSQGTTNSYNEQFF.

The rearrangement uses TRBV6-5 and TRBJ2-7; 7 positions agree with TRBD1. Trimming took 6 bases from V and 4 from J; bases not matched to a gene: 9. Germline values: CDR1 MNHEY, CDR2 SVGAGI. The CDR3 has 14 residues. Here the CDR3 DNA reads TGTGCCAGCAGGCTCGGGACAGTGGGGTACGAGCAGTACTTC. Protein: CASRLGTVGYEQYF.

V is TRBV5-1 and J is TRBJ1-5; 11 bases agree with TRBD1. Trimming at V came to 4 bases and at J to 6 bases, leaving 9 bases not matched to a gene. Germline values: CDR1 SGHRS, CDR2 YFSETQ. This CDR3 is 16 amino acids long. This CDR3 reads CASSAGQGGAGQPQHF. The DNA of the CDR3 is TGCGCCAGCAGCGCGGGACAGGGGGGCGCTGGTCAGCCCCAGCATTTT.

The CDR3 loop reads CASQLGLNSYEQYF. In DNA form, the CDR3 reads TGCGCCAGTCAGCTGGGCCTTAACTCCTACGAGCAGTACTTC. The chain recombines TRBV5-1 with TRBJ2-7; D is ambiguous. Trimming cost V 8 bases and J 0 bases, with 15 bases left between them. The CDR3 loop spans 14 amino acids. Germline V gene lookup returns CDR1 SGHRS and CDR2 YFSETQ.

The V and J genes are TRBV7-2 and TRBJ2-1; tentatively, D is TRBD2 (6 bases). CDR3 length: 14 residues. V was shortened by 4 bases and J by 1 base, with 8 bases between the two germline ends. Per the germline V gene, CDR1 is SGHTA and CDR2 is FQGNSA. The CDR3 protein is CASSWSGSYNEQFF. The CDR3 DNA is TGTGCCAGCAGCTGGAGCGGGTCCTACAATGAGCAGTTCTTC.

V usage is TRBV18 and J usage is TRBJ2-1; 8 bases are shared with TRBD2. CDR3 length equals 15 residues. Per the germline V gene, CDR1 is KGHSH and CDR2 is LQKENI. V trimming: 1 base; J trimming: 6 bases; junction bases outside the gene matches: 5. CDR3 in amino acids: CASSPLIAGSNEQFF. For the CDR3, the DNA is TGTGCCAGCTCACCACTAATAGCGGGAAGCAATGAGCAGTTCTTC.

CDR3 sequence (DNA): TGCGCCAGCAGCTCTGTTAGCGGGATGGTAGATACGCAGTATTTT. Translated: CASSSVSGMVDTQYF. The V gene is TRBV5-1, the J gene TRBJ2-3; 8 nucleotides match TRBD2. CDR1 and CDR2 from the germline V gene are SGHRS and YFSETQ. The V gene end was trimmed by 3 bases and the J gene end by 5 bases; junction bases not matched to a gene: 8. The CDR3 covers 15 residues.

CDR3 DNA sequence: TGTGCCAGCCTAGCGGGAGACGGATGTGGGGGAACCGGGGAGCTGTTTTTT. Its protein is CASLAGDGCGGTGELFF. The genes are TRBV6-4 and TRBJ2-2; 10 bases are a match to TRBD2. CDR3 length: 17 amino acids. Germline V gene sequence: CDR1 MRHNA, CDR2 SNTAGT. The trim removed 8 bases at V and 5 bases at J, leaving 14 bases unmatched.

This sequence joins TRBV5-1 and TRBJ2-5, with 10 bases lining up with TRBD1. The germline V gene encodes CDR1 SGHRS and CDR2 YFSETQ. This CDR3 is 14 amino acids long. V shed 4 bases and J 3 bases; nucleotides not matched to a gene: 3. CDR3 DNA: TGCGCCAGCAGCGCCGGGACAGGGGAAGAGACCCAGTACTTC. Amino acids: CASSAGTGEETQYF.

The gene calls are TRBV9 and TRBJ2-7; TRBD1 is a possible D gene (6 bases). The V end was cut by 4 bases, the J end by 7 bases, with 18 bases between. The CDR3 sequence is 14 residues long. Germline V gene data show CDR1 as SGDLS and CDR2 as YYNGEE. This CDR3 reads CASSPTYRAREQYF. As DNA, the CDR3 is TGTGCCAGCAGCCCAACATACAGGGCGCGTGAGCAGTACTTC.

The rearrangement links TRBV30 to TRBJ1-2; weak D call: TRBD1 (5 bases). The CDR3 has 14 amino acids. V dropped 0 bases and J dropped 4 bases, with 12 bases sitting between them. Germline V lookup: CDR1 GTSNPN, CDR2 SVGIG (reference sequence). CDR3 sequence: CAWSVGQGSYGYTF. The CDR3 region has the DNA TGTGCCTGGAGTGTAGGTCAGGGAAGCTATGGCTACACCTTC.

The rearrangement uses TRBV7-3 and TRBJ2-1; no clear D. The length of the CDR3 is 15 residues. From germline, CDR1 is SGHTA and CDR2 FQGTGA. Trimming stripped 5 bases from V and 5 bases from J, with 16 bases between. The CDR3 loop reads CASSPLPRQDNEQFF. The CDR3 bases are TGTGCCAGCAGCCCACTCCCACGGCAGGACAATGAGCAGTTCTTC.

The chain joins TRBV6-1 to TRBJ1-2; D is unresolved. Trimming took off 6 bases at V and 2 bases at J, with 7 bases between the two ends. Looked up from germline, CDR1 is MNHNS and CDR2 is SASEGT. The CDR3 totals 12 residues. In DNA, the CDR3 is TGTGCCAGCAGCGAGGGAAACTATGGCTACACCTTC. It translates to CASSEGNYGYTF.

This chain connects TRBV5-4 to TRBJ2-7, with 9 bases fitting TRBD1. The ends lost 4 bases at V and 1 base at J; junction bases unmatched: 9. This CDR3 comprises 16 residues. Germline-derived CDR1 and CDR2 are SGHNT and YYREEE (reference sequence). CDR3 nucleotide sequence: TGTGCCAGCAGCCCCGTAACAGGGGGCAGATCCTACGAGCAGTACTTC. Translated: CASSPVTGGRSYEQYF. The full variable domain, with the rest looked up from reference TRBV5-4 and TRBJ2-7, is ETGVTQSPTHLIKTRGQQVTLRCSSQSGHNTVSWYQQALGQGPQFIFQYYREEENGRGNFPPRFSGLQFPNYSSELNVNALELDDSALYLCASSPVTGGRSYEQYFGPGTRLTVT.

The V call is TRBV10-3, the J call TRBJ1-1, with D possibly being TRBD1 (5 bases). Per the germline V gene, CDR1 is ENHRY and CDR2 is SYGVKD. The CDR3 contains 13 residues. V shed 7 bases and J shed 0 bases, with 9 bases lying between them. For the CDR3, the DNA is TGTGCCATCACCTCGACAGTGAACACTGAAGCTTTCTTT. As protein: CAITSTVNTEAFF.

V and J are TRBV15 and TRBJ1-1, with 9 bases fitting TRBD1. The CDR3 has 14 amino acids. CDR1 and CDR2 (germline): LNHNV, YYDKDF (reference sequence). Trimming cost V 1 base and J 6 bases; bases outside gene matches: 3. CDR3 nucleotides: TGTGCCACCAGCAGAGGACAGGGGGTCGCTGAAGCTTTCTTT. Protein product: CATSRGQGVAEAFF.

The V and J genes are TRBV5-4 and TRBJ2-3, with 8 bases lining up with TRBD1. The V gene's germline CDR1 is SGHNT and CDR2 YYREEE (reference sequence). Trimming at V came to 4 bases and at J to 1 base, leaving 5 bases not matched to a gene. CDR3 length: 15 amino acids. This CDR3 is CASSAGQGRTDTQYF. DNA for the CDR3: TGTGCCAGCAGCGCCGGACAGGGCCGCACAGATACGCAGTATTTT.

This clone was recorded only once. The gene calls are TRBV7-6 and TRBJ2-7; 7 positions match TRBD1. The CDR3 spans 14 residues. CDR1 and CDR2 (germline): SGHVS, FNYEAQ. Unmatched junction bases numbered 4, after V lost 4 bases and J lost 1 base. The CDR3 nucleotides are TGTGCCAGCAGCTCCCCGGGACAGTCCTACGAGCAGTACTTC. Protein product: CASSSPGQSYEQYF.

This chain uses TRBV5-6 with TRBJ2-1; possibly TRBD1 for D (5 bases). The CDR3 is made up of 14 amino acids. Germline V gene data show CDR1 as SGHDT and CDR2 as YYEEEE. V shed 4 bases and J shed 9 bases, with 17 bases lying between them. The CDR3 region is CASSLWGRRTEQFF. The CDR3, as DNA: TGTGCCAGCAGCCTCTGGGGCAGACGTACTGAGCAGTTCTTC.

V and J are TRBV5-4 and TRBJ2-2; 12 bases are a match to TRBD2. V lost 2 bases to trimming and J lost 7 bases; unmatched junction nucleotides: 3. In germline, CDR1 is SGHNT, CDR2 YYREEE (reference sequence). This CDR3 has 15 amino acids. CDR3 in amino acids: CASSLLAGGDGELFF. Written as DNA, the CDR3 is TGTGCCAGCAGCTTACTAGCGGGGGGCGACGGGGAGCTGTTTTTT.

This chain links TRBV7-9 with TRBJ1-3; 10 bases are shared with TRBD1. The junction had 2 bases not matched to a gene; V was cut back by 3 bases and J by 3 bases. Germline V gene sequence: CDR1 SEHNR, CDR2 FQNEAQ (reference sequence). CDR3 size: 15 residues. CDR3 DNA: TGTGCCAGCAGCTTGACAGGGGGCGTTGGAAACACCATATATTTT. This translates into CASSLTGGVGNTIYF.

The chain has TRBV7-2 and TRBJ2-7; tentatively, D is TRBD1 (6 bases). The V gene lost 6 bases and the J gene lost 2 bases, with 11 bases spanning the gap. The CDR3 has 13 amino acids. Per the germline V gene, CDR1 is SGHTA and CDR2 is FQGNSA. The CDR3 loop reads CASSTGSAYEQYF. The CDR3, as DNA: TGTGCCAGCAGTACAGGGTCAGCCTACGAGCAGTACTTC.

The J gene is TRBJ2-7, the V gene TRBV6-1; 7 bases are shared with TRBD1. Germline V gene data show CDR1 as MNHNS and CDR2 as SASEGT. The CDR3 length is 14 residues. Germline trimming cut 3 bases from V and 5 bases from J; bases unmatched to any gene: 7. CDR3 sequence reads: CASSDDRVYNEQYF. CDR3 nucleotide sequence: TGTGCCAGCAGTGATGACAGGGTTTACAACGAGCAGTACTTC.

The sample holds a few counts of this clone. The V call is TRBV5-1, the J call TRBJ1-6; D is perhaps TRBD1 (6 bases). Germline V lookup: CDR1 SGHRS, CDR2 YFSETQ. V was clipped by 4 bases and J by 7 bases, with 12 bases between them. The CDR3 runs to 14 residues. The CDR3 protein is CASSPTGWNSPLHF. CDR3 nucleotide sequence: TGCGCCAGCAGCCCGACAGGTTGGAATTCACCCCTCCACTTT. Variable domain in full (rest from reference TRBV5-1 and TRBJ1-6): KAGVTQTPRYLIKTRGQQVTLSCSPISGHRSVSWYQQTPGQGLQFLFEYFSETQRNKGNFPGRFSGRQFSNSRSEMNVSTLELGDSALYLCASSPTGWNSPLHFGNGTRLTVT.

The chain couples TRBV9 to TRBJ1-1, with D possibly being TRBD1 (5 bases). V lost 3 bases, J lost 0 bases, and 15 bases lay in between. Germline V gene lookup returns CDR1 SGDLS and CDR2 YYNGEE. CDR3 length equals 16 residues. CDR3 protein: CASSGKSTAMNTEAFF. DNA for the CDR3: TGTGCCAGCAGCGGCAAGTCGACAGCCATGAACACTGAAGCTTTCTTT.